This passage covers 14 T cell receptor beta chains from one sample sequenced in a study of beta chain features in type 1 diabetes. Their target antigens are unknown. The study, taken as a whole, reports: A moderate, significant TCRB CDR3 shortening appeared in type 1 diabetes across four CD4+ subsets.

The authors reverse transcribed all of the isolated RNA, so sequencing captured expressed TCRB transcripts. Measured with immunoSEQ multiplex PCR; TCRdb has only the in-frame clones, and not every one. The sample includes roughly 130,000 clones, less than 20% of them seen just once. The sequenced material came from central memory CD4+ T cells from blood. The receptors shown here come from a man younger than 40 with type 1 diabetes.

This clone was observed many times. This rearrangement joins TRBV7-2 to TRBJ2-7; D possibly corresponds to TRBD1 (5 bases). Germline V gene data show CDR1 as SGHTA and CDR2 as FQGNSA. The V end lost 4 bases, the J end lost 5 bases, and 15 bases lay between the germline ends. The CDR3 is 14 residues long. This chain's CDR3 is CASSSRYDSHEQYF. In DNA, the CDR3 is TGTGCCAGCAGCTCCCGATACGACAGTCACGAGCAGTACTTC.

CDR3 sequence (DNA): TGTGCCATCAGTGAGTCCTGGGGGGGTTACGAGCAGTACTTC. Translation gives CAISESWGGYEQYF. The chain joins TRBV10-3 to TRBJ2-7, with 7 bases lining up with TRBD2. Germline values: CDR1 ENHRY, CDR2 SYGVKD. The CDR3 totals 14 residues. Germline trimming cut 0 bases from V and 4 bases from J; bases unmatched to any gene: 3.

About this clone itself: Within the sample, other DNA sequences also encode this same CDR3. The chain uses TRBV5-1 and TRBJ1-1, with D possibly being TRBD1 (5 bases). V dropped 0 bases and J dropped 4 bases, with 10 bases sitting between them. CDR3 length: 14 amino acids. The germline gives CDR1 SGHRS, CDR2 YFSETQ. CDR3 sequence reads: CASSLGGVGTEAFF. The CDR3 DNA reads TGCGCCAGCAGCTTGGGAGGGGTCGGCACTGAAGCTTTCTTT.

The CDR3 DNA reads as TGCGCCAGCAGCCTCAGCCGGGGAAAGGGCGGGCACGGGTACGAGCAGTACTTC. Its translation is CASSLSRGKGGHGYEQYF. The chain couples TRBV4-3 to TRBJ2-7; TRBD2 might be the D (5 bases). The CDR3 is 18 amino acids. Germline lookup yields CDR1 LGHNA and CDR2 YSLEER. Trimming cost V 4 bases and J 4 bases, with 26 bases left between them.

The chain has TRBV29-1 and TRBJ2-7, with TRBD1 matching 7 bases. Germline V gives CDR1 SQVTM, CDR2 ANQGSEA. V dropped 3 bases and J dropped 1; count of bases not matched to a gene: 6. The CDR3 runs 14 residues. As DNA, the CDR3 is TGCAGCGTTGAGGATCAGGGGGTGTCCTACGAGCAGTACTTC. Translating it yields CSVEDQGVSYEQYF.

The V and J genes are TRBV7-6 and TRBJ2-7; D is perhaps TRBD1 or TRBD2 (6 bases each). Germline V lookup: CDR1 SGHVS, CDR2 FNYEAQ. This CDR3 spans 15 amino acids. Trimming took 1 base from V and 3 from J, leaving 13 bases between them. The CDR3 region has the DNA TGTGCCAGCAGCTTAGTGGGGGGCACTGTCTACGAGCAGTACTTC. It is translated as CASSLVGGTVYEQYF.

This chain connects TRBV6-6 to TRBJ2-1, with 7 bases aligning to TRBD2. Germline CDR1 and CDR2: MNHNY and SVGAGI (reference sequence). CDR3 length equals 15 residues. With 2 bases clipped from V and 0 bases from J, the junction kept 1 base outside the gene matches. The CDR3 DNA sequence: TGTGCCAGCAGTTACGGCGGGGGCTCCTACAATGAGCAGTTCTTC. Encoded protein: CASSYGGGSYNEQFF.

This clone appeared many times. The chain couples TRBV5-6 to TRBJ2-3; the D is unclear. V lost 6 bases, J lost 5 bases, and 16 bases lay in between. The CDR3 is 14 amino acids. CDR1 SGHDT and CDR2 YYEEEE come from the germline V gene. In DNA form, the CDR3 reads TGTGCCAGCACCTCGTCGTGGCAAGGAGATACGCAGTATTTT. It yields the protein CASTSSWQGDTQYF.

The chain employs TRBV5-1 and TRBJ2-5; D is undetermined. V was clipped by 4 bases and J by 6 bases, with 13 bases between them. Germline CDR1 and CDR2: SGHRS and YFSETQ. The CDR3 sequence is 13 residues long. The CDR3 loop reads CASSTIGLQTQYF. DNA for the CDR3: TGCGCCAGCAGCACCATAGGGTTGCAGACCCAGTACTTC.

J is TRBJ2-7 and V is TRBV28; TRBD1 agrees at 8 bases. The germline CDR1 and CDR2 sequences are MDHEN and SYDVKM. Trimming cost V 6 bases and J 4 bases; bases outside gene matches: 5. CDR3 length: 13 residues. CDR3 protein: CASSGQGLYEQYF. The DNA of the CDR3 is TGTGCCAGCAGCGGACAGGGCCTATACGAGCAGTACTTC.

This clone was seen more than once but under ten times. The chain employs TRBV16 and TRBJ1-5; D possibly corresponds to TRBD1 (5 bases). Germline lookup yields CDR1 KGHSY and CDR2 FQNENV. The CDR3 runs 16 residues. The germline V and J ends were trimmed by 4 bases and 0 bases, with 13 bases remaining between them. In nucleotides, the CDR3 is TGTGCCAGCAGCCGTAGTGCGACAGATAGCAATCAGCCCCAGCATTTT. Translating gives CASSRSATDSNQPQHF.

In the case of this clone: One end of the junction fails to match germline, which may point to a read error. V and J are TRBV7-7 and TRBJ2-3; D is unresolved. Germline assignment: CDR1 SSHAT and CDR2 FNYEAQ (reference sequence). The CDR3 extends over 14 amino acids. CDR3 protein: CASSLASWDDTQYF. For the CDR3, the DNA is TGTGCTAGCAGCTTAGCTTCCTGGGATGATACGCAGTATTTT.

This clone turned up a few times. The chain combines TRBV2 with TRBJ1-6, with a tentative D call TRBD1 (6 bases). Germline V gene sequence: CDR1 SNHLY, CDR2 FYNNEI. This CDR3 comprises 13 residues. With 7 bases removed from V and 4 bases from J, the gap between germline ends came to 8 bases. CDR3 sequence (DNA): TGTGCCAGCAACAGGGAATATAATTCACCCCTCCACTTT. Encoded protein: CASNREYNSPLHF.

The gene calls are TRBV2 and TRBJ2-1; D gene ambiguous. The germline V gene has CDR1 SNHLY and CDR2 FYNNEI. Trimming shortened V by 0 bases and J by 11 bases, and 8 bases separated the two germline ends. There are 12 residues in the CDR3. CDR3 residues: CASSEARSKQFF. The CDR3 nucleotides read TGTGCCAGCAGTGAAGCAAGGTCGAAGCAGTTCTTC.